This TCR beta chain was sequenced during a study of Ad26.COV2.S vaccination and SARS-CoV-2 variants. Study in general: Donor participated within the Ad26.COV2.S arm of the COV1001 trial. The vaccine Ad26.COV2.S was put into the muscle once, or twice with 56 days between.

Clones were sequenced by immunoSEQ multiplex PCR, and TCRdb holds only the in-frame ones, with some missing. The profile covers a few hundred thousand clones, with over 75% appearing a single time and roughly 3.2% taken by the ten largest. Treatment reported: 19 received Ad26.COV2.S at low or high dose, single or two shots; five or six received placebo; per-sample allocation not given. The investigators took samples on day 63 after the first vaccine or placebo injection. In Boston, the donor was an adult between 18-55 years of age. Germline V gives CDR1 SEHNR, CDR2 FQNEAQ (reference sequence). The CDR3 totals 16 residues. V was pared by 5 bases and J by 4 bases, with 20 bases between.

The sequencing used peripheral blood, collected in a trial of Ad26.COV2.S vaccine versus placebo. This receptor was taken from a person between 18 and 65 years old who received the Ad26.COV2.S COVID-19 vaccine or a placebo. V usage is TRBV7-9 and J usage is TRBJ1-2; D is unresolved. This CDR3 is CASSPFHEGLPYGYTF. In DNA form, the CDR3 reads TGTGCCAGCAGCCCCTTCCATGAGGGCCTGCCCTATGGCTACACCTTC.